One sample yielded the 23 T cell receptor beta chains listed below, sequenced in a study of blood T cells in healthy people across ages. A second PCR of about 7 to 11 cycles used a sample-barcoded 5' primer and a J-beta primer mix. TCRdb fed the 5' RACE reads into MiXCR, producing one record per CDR3 protein. Of approximately 1.5 million distinct CDR3 sequences listed, 34% are singletons. Sequencing used blood. Receptors were obtained from a woman in her 30s in good health.

Only a few counts were recorded for this clonotype. The V call is TRBV30, the J call TRBJ2-1, with D perhaps matching TRBD1 or TRBD2 (6 bases each). The CDR3 consists of 14 residues. Trimming removed 3 bases from V and 2 bases from J, with 11 bases in between. The germline gives CDR1 GTSNPN, CDR2 SVGIG (reference sequence). DNA for the CDR3: TGTGCCTGGAGCGGGGGCGCAACCTACAATGAGCAGTTCTTC. Translated, it gives CAWSGGATYNEQFF. Full variable domain (missing parts from reference TRBV30 and TRBJ2-1): SQTIHQWPATLVQPVGSPLSLECTVEGTSNPNLYWYRQAAGRGLQLLFYSVGIGQISSEVPQNLSASRPQDRQFILSSKKLLLSDSGFYLCAWSGGATYNEQFFGPGTRLTVL.

As concerns this clonotype: This sequence may be a read error, since a much larger clone differs from it by one base. The J gene is TRBJ2-3, the V gene TRBV29-1; D is uncertain. Per the germline V gene, CDR1 is SQVTM and CDR2 is ANQGSEA. The CDR3 totals 11 residues. The CDR3 sequence: CSVGRTDKQYF. CDR3 nucleotides: TGCAGCGTTGGCCGAACAGATAAGCAGTATTTT.

The CDR3 DNA reads TGTGCCAGCAGTTTTCAAGGGAGCAACTATGGCTACACCTTC. Its protein is CASSFQGSNYGYTF. The V and J genes are TRBV27 and TRBJ1-2; D is unclear. The CDR3 totals 14 residues. The V gene's germline CDR1 is MNHEY and CDR2 SMNVEV (reference sequence). The germline V and J ends were trimmed by 3 bases and 2 bases, with 10 bases remaining between them.

This clonotype was seen a few times. The chain links TRBV30 to TRBJ2-3, with D maybe TRBD2 (5 bases). Germline lookup yields CDR1 GTSNPN and CDR2 SVGIG (reference sequence). V gave up 8 bases and J gave up 6 bases, with 15 bases separating them. The length of the CDR3 is 12 residues. The CDR3 nucleotides are TGTGCCGCCGACTACTCCCGGGATACGCAGTATTTT. As protein: CAADYSRDTQYF.

This clonotype showed up many times. This sequence joins TRBV4-1 and TRBJ2-7; D not certain. V shed 2 bases and J shed 0 bases, with 5 bases lying between them. Germline V gene lookup returns CDR1 MGHRA and CDR2 YSYEKL. The CDR3 is made up of 13 amino acids. The DNA for the CDR3 is TGCGCCAGCAGCCAACCCCTCTCCTACGAGCAGTACTTC. It is translated as CASSQPLSYEQYF.

The genes are TRBV6-2 or TRBV6-3 and TRBJ1-2, with D uncertain. Germline CDR1 MNHEY, CDR2 SVGEGT. The CDR3 length is 15 residues. The V end lost 6 bases, the J end lost 0 bases, and 14 bases lay between the germline ends. The CDR3 spells CASSSHGVTNYGYTF. Here the CDR3 DNA reads TGTGCCAGCAGCTCCCACGGGGTAACTAACTATGGCTACACCTTC.

This rearrangement joins TRBV4-1 to TRBJ1-5; 7 positions match TRBD1. The germline CDR1 and CDR2 sequences are MGHRA and YSYEKL. V was clipped by 4 bases and J by 2 bases; unmatched bases: 8. There are 16 residues in the CDR3. The CDR3 bases are TGCGCCAGCAGCCCCAGGGGGGGAGGTGGCAATCAGCCCCAGCATTTT. As protein: CASSPRGGGGNQPQHF.

This clonotype was picked up a small number of times. The chain has TRBV20-1 and TRBJ2-7; D is perhaps TRBD2 (6 bases). CDR3 length: 12 residues. Trimming cost V 7 bases and J 2 bases, with 12 bases left between them. From germline, CDR1 is DFQATT and CDR2 SNEGSKA (reference sequence). The CDR3 region is CSGGTAPYEQYF. CDR3 nucleotides: TGCAGTGGGGGGACTGCTCCCTACGAGCAGTACTTC.

This clonotype was detected only a few times. The chain carries TRBV7-9 and TRBJ2-7; 7 nucleotides match TRBD2. The germline gives CDR1 SEHNR, CDR2 FQNEAQ (reference sequence). The CDR3 spans 13 residues. The CDR3 loop reads CPETGGLSYEQYF. The CDR3 DNA reads as TGTCCTGAGACGGGGGGACTCTCCTACGAGCAGTACTTC.

This clonotype was recorded once. This could be a read error, since a much larger clone is one nucleotide away. V gene TRBV4-1 combines with J gene TRBJ2-1; D perhaps matches TRBD2 (6 bases). The CDR3 runs 17 residues. CDR1 is MGHRA, CDR2 YSYEKL, per germline. CDR3: CASSQRHGGVTYNGQFF. The DNA of the CDR3 is TGCGCCAGCAGCCAACGACATGGCGGGGTTACCTACAATGGGCAGTTCTTC.

Here the CDR3 DNA reads TGTGCCAGCAAATCTAGCGGGAGTCGAGGAAGCACAGATACGCAGTATTTT. It yields the protein CASKSSGSRGSTDTQYF. The chain carries TRBV3-1 and TRBJ2-3; the match to TRBD2 covers 10 bases. The V segment lost 7 bases and the J segment 0 bases; nucleotides outside the gene matches: 10. The germline V gene has CDR1 LGHDT and CDR2 YNNKEL (reference sequence). CDR3 size: 17 residues.

This clonotype turned up a few times. This rearrangement joins TRBV9 to TRBJ2-3, with TRBD2 matching 7 bases. The CDR3 has 15 residues. The V segment lost 4 bases and the J segment 4 bases; nucleotides outside the gene matches: 9. Germline V gives CDR1 SGDLS, CDR2 YYNGEE. The CDR3 region is CASSPQSGNSDTQYF. For the CDR3, the DNA is TGTGCCAGCAGCCCCCAGAGCGGGAACTCAGATACGCAGTATTTT.

The CDR3 spells CASSFDSANYGYTF. The CDR3 coding sequence is TGCGCCAGCAGCTTCGACAGTGCTAACTATGGCTACACCTTC. The chain recombines TRBV5-1 with TRBJ1-2; tentative D call: TRBD1 (5 bases). Germline V gives CDR1 SGHRS, CDR2 YFSETQ. This CDR3 has 14 amino acids. The V end was cut by 2 bases, the J end by 0 bases, with 8 bases between.

The chain combines TRBV7-3 with TRBJ1-5, with TRBD1 matching over 7 bases. The CDR3 runs 18 residues. Germline CDR1 is SGHTA and CDR2 is FQGTGA. Trimming cost V 7 bases and J 2 bases; bases outside gene matches: 17. The CDR3 region is CASNPLGTAPRGNQPQHF. For the CDR3, the DNA is TGTGCCAGCAACCCTCTGGGGACAGCCCCAAGGGGCAATCAGCCCCAGCATTTT. Based on the CDR3 plus reference TRBV7-3 and TRBJ1-5, the full variable domain is GAGVSQTPSNKVTEKGKYVELRCDPISGHTALYWYRQSLGQGPEFLIYFQGTGAADDSGLPNDRFFAVRPEGSVSTLKIQRTERGDSAVYLCASNPLGTAPRGNQPQHFGDGTRLSIL.

This clonotype turned up a few times. The V call is TRBV20-1, the J call TRBJ2-6; no reliable D call. Germline loops: CDR1 DFQATT, CDR2 SNEGSKA (reference sequence). The CDR3 extends over 13 amino acids. Trimming removed 2 bases from V and 3 bases from J, with 5 bases in between. The CDR3 here is CSARPFGANVLTF. CDR3 nucleotide sequence: TGCAGTGCTAGACCCTTTGGGGCCAACGTCCTGACTTTC.

This clonotype was detected a few times. The chain links TRBV6-1 to TRBJ2-7; 11 bases align to TRBD1. The length of the CDR3 is 14 residues. Germline V gives CDR1 MNHNS, CDR2 SASEGT. V was pared by 8 bases and J by 9 bases, with 12 bases of the junction left unmatched. The CDR3 DNA follows: TGTGCCAGCGGAGGGACAGGGGGGGTTGGCGGGCAGTACTTC. Its translation: CASGGTGGVGGQYF.

The chain recombines TRBV6-1 with TRBJ2-3; TRBD2 matches at 8 bases. The CDR3 has 16 amino acids. The V and J ends lost 8 bases and 2 bases, in that order; junction bases with no gene match: 12. Germline V lookup: CDR1 MNHNS, CDR2 SASEGT. DNA for the CDR3: TGTGCCAGCGGCCGAACAGCGGGGGACCTCACAGATACGCAGTATTTT. Residues: CASGRTAGDLTDTQYF.

The gene calls are TRBV28 and TRBJ1-2; D not certain. The CDR3 is made up of 15 amino acids. V was pared by 7 bases and J by 0 bases, with 15 bases between. Germline CDR1 is MDHEN and CDR2 is SYDVKM. CDR3 in amino acids: CASIPTEFTNYGYTF. The CDR3, as DNA: TGTGCCAGCATCCCGACGGAGTTTACTAACTATGGCTACACCTTC.

The chain is built from TRBV29-1 and TRBJ1-2; the D gene is possibly TRBD1 (6 bases). Trimming shortened V by 5 bases and J by 4 bases, and 11 bases separated the two germline ends. The length of the CDR3 is 12 residues. Germline CDR1 and CDR2: SQVTM and ANQGSEA. In nucleotides, the CDR3 is TGCAGCGTTCTGGTACAGGGCTATGGCTACACCTTC. Protein product: CSVLVQGYGYTF. Looking up the rest from reference TRBV29-1 and TRBJ1-2 gives the full variable domain: SAVISQKPSRDICQRGTSLTIQCQVDSQVTMMFWYRQQPGQSLTLIATANQGSEATYESGFVIDKFPISRPNLTFSTLTVSNMSPEDSSIYLCSVLVQGYGYTFGSGTRLTVV.

This chain uses TRBV20-1 with TRBJ2-5; 10 nucleotides line up with TRBD2. Trimming took 0 bases from V and 7 from J; bases not matched to a gene: 14. This CDR3 is 17 amino acids long. Germline V gene sequence: CDR1 DFQATT, CDR2 SNEGSKA (reference sequence). CDR3 residues: CSARDSGAGGQFGTQYF. The CDR3 nucleotides read TGCAGTGCTAGAGATTCCGGAGCGGGGGGGCAATTTGGGACCCAGTACTTC.

The V call is TRBV20-1, the J call TRBJ2-1; TRBD1 aligns across 8 bases. TRBJ2-7 matches the DNA end more closely, so the J call is doubtful. Germline assignment: CDR1 DFQATT and CDR2 SNEGSKA (reference sequence). The CDR3 length is 15 residues. DNA for the CDR3: TGCAGTGCTTCTGACAGGGGCCACTCCTACAATGAGCAGTACTTC. Its translation: CSASDRGHSYNEQYF.

The V call is TRBV5-1, the J call TRBJ2-3; TRBD2 is a possible D gene (5 bases). Looked up from germline, CDR1 is SGHRS and CDR2 is YFSETQ. The V end lost 0 bases, the J end lost 0 bases, and 11 bases lay between the germline ends. The CDR3 runs 16 residues. The CDR3 DNA is TGCGCCAGCAGCTTGGGCGGGTTTGGCAGCACAGATACGCAGTATTTT. It codes for CASSLGGFGSTDTQYF.

The chain joins TRBV29-1 to TRBJ2-5, with D tentatively TRBD1 or TRBD2 (5 bases each). Looked up from germline, CDR1 is SQVTM and CDR2 is ANQGSEA. The CDR3 contains 12 residues. The V gene lost 7 bases and the J gene lost 5 bases, with 14 bases spanning the gap. The CDR3 sequence is CSGGERGETQYF. CDR3 bases: TGCAGCGGGGGCGAGAGGGGTGAGACCCAGTACTTC.